This passage covers 19 T cell receptor beta chains from one sample sequenced in a study of cytomegalovirus exposure and HLA in healthy donors (dated by TCRdb to about 2017). Libraries were made using the immunoSEQ multiplex PCR assay. A mixture of 60 forward primers for TCR Vbeta segments and 13 reverse primers for TCR Jbeta segments was used in the multiplex PCR. TCRdb retrieved this table from immuneACCESS and kept in-frame rearrangements only. Not all clones are present; in checked studies, unresolved V genes account for under half, and no reason is known for the remainder. In all, the sample holds 150,000 to 250,000 clones, and 82% of those were seen once. Of the sample, roughly 0.098% is held by the ten largest clones. Sequencing input: PBMCs. The receptor source for this set is a boy younger than 10 in good health and CMV-seronegative.

This chain uses TRBV3-2 with TRBJ1-1; whether TRBD1, the table's D call, matches the DNA was not checked. TRBV3-2 counts as a pseudogene. The CDR3 has 8 residues. CDR3 protein: CQNTEAFF. The CDR3 DNA follows: TGTCAGAACACTGAAGCTTTCTTT.

V usage is TRBV5-6 and J usage is TRBJ2-5; 7 bases are shared with TRBD1. This CDR3 has 16 residues. The J segment lost 0 bases and the V segment lost 1 base, leaving 6 bases of the junction unmatched. Per the germline V gene, CDR1 is SGHDT and CDR2 is YYEEEE. Written as DNA, the CDR3 is TGTGCCAGCAGCTTGCCCCCGACAGGGAACCAAGAGACCCAGTACTTC. It is translated as CASSLPPTGNQETQYF.

This clone was seen once. The gene calls are TRBV27 and TRBJ1-2; D may be TRBD1 (6 bases). V was shortened by 2 bases and J by 4 bases, with 14 bases between the two germline ends. The length of the CDR3 is 15 residues. Germline V CDR1 and CDR2: MNHEY, SMNVEV (reference sequence). Here the CDR3 DNA reads TGTGCCAGCAGTTTAGCGGCAGGGGACGTCTATGGCTACACCTTC. Protein: CASSLAAGDVYGYTF.

The genes are TRBV4-2 and TRBJ2-1, with 11 bases identical to TRBD2. The V segment lost 3 bases and the J segment 2 bases; nucleotides outside the gene matches: 3. CDR1 LGHNA and CDR2 YNFKEQ come from the germline V gene. The CDR3 is 16 residues long. CDR3 sequence reads: CASSQELAGAYNEQFF. The CDR3 DNA reads as TGTGCCAGCAGCCAGGAACTAGCGGGGGCCTACAATGAGCAGTTCTTC.

This clone has just a few counts. The chain couples TRBV7-2 to TRBJ1-1; TRBD1 might be the D (5 bases). Germline-derived CDR1 and CDR2 are SGHTA and FQGNSA. V dropped 2 bases and J dropped 10 bases, with 14 bases sitting between them. This CDR3 has 13 residues. CDR3 sequence reads: CASSLYAGPAAFF. CDR3 in DNA: TGTGCCAGCAGCTTATATGCGGGGCCCGCAGCTTTCTTT.

The rearrangement joins TRBV2 to TRBJ2-7; possible D gene TRBD2, 6 bases. Germline V CDR1 and CDR2: SNHLY, FYNNEI. The CDR3 spans 13 residues. Trimming removed 8 bases at V and 3 bases at J, with 14 bases between. The CDR3 region has the DNA TGTGCCAGCGGGGGGATTTGGGACTACGAGCAGTACTTC. It encodes CASGGIWDYEQYF. Together with reference TRBV2 and TRBJ2-7, the CDR3 gives the full variable domain: EPEVTQTPSHQVTQMGQEVILRCVPISNHLYFYWYRQILGQKVEFLVSFYNNEISEKSEIFDDQFSVERPDGSNFTLKIRSTKLEDSAMYFCASGGIWDYEQYFGPGTRLTVT.

The rearrangement uses TRBV5-1 and TRBJ2-7, with D possibly being TRBD1 (5 bases). Looked up from germline, CDR1 is SGHRS and CDR2 is YFSETQ. Trimming took 7 bases from V and 4 from J, leaving 12 bases between them. The CDR3 sequence is 12 residues long. The CDR3 sequence: CASGPDRYEQYF. DNA for the CDR3: TGCGCCAGCGGACCCGACAGATACGAGCAGTACTTC.

The genes are TRBV2 and TRBJ1-2; D may be TRBD1 (5 bases). Deletions cut 4 bases from V and 1 base from J, with 10 bases between. CDR1 and CDR2 from the germline V gene are SNHLY and FYNNEI. CDR3 length: 14 residues. Here the CDR3 DNA reads TGTGCCAGCAGTGGGACAAGCCGTAACTATGGCTACACCTTC. Translated: CASSGTSRNYGYTF.

The V and J genes are TRBV7-3 and TRBJ2-1; 7 bases agree with TRBD2. Unmatched junction bases numbered 1, after V lost 5 bases and J lost 3 bases. This CDR3 has 13 residues. The germline V gene encodes CDR1 SGHTA and CDR2 FQGTGA. The CDR3 coding sequence is TGTGCCAGCAGCCGGGGGGACTACAATGAGCAGTTCTTC. Encoded protein: CASSRGDYNEQFF.

This clone was observed once. The chain has TRBV23-1 and TRBJ1-1; 8 bases are a match to TRBD1. TRBV23-1 has ORF status, its function being uncertain. V trimming: 8 bases; J trimming: 10 bases; junction bases outside the gene matches: 9. The CDR3 consists of 12 residues. Here the CDR3 reads CASDTGGIGAFF. In DNA, the CDR3 is TGCGCCAGCGATACAGGGGGAATAGGAGCTTTCTTT.

The CDR3 sequence: CASSLEIPGSQYF. In DNA, the CDR3 is TGTGCCAGCAGCTTGGAGATACCCGGTAGCCAGTACTTC. J is TRBJ2-5 and V is TRBV5-4; no clear D gene. The V end was cut by 0 bases, the J end by 10 bases, with 13 bases between. This CDR3 has 13 amino acids. Germline values: CDR1 SGHNT, CDR2 YYREEE (reference sequence).

This sequence joins TRBV11-2 and TRBJ1-2; 7 positions match TRBD1. The CDR3 consists of 17 residues. V lost 0 bases to trimming and J lost 4 bases; unmatched junction nucleotides: 11. CDR1 is SGHAT and CDR2 is FQNNGV in the germline V gene. CDR3 coding DNA: TGTGCCAGCAGCTTAGATCTCGGACAGGTGAAGATCTATGGCTACACCTTC. Its protein product is CASSLDLGQVKIYGYTF.

This clone has only one observation. The CDR3 DNA reads TGTGCCAGCAGCTTAGTGTTAGGAGCGAGCACAGATACGCAGTATTTT. Its protein is CASSLVLGASTDTQYF. The chain links TRBV11-1 to TRBJ2-3; D uncertain. Germline CDR1 SGHAT, CDR2 FQDESV (reference sequence). The ends were cut back, 1 base at V and 0 bases at J, with 11 bases in the middle. The length of the CDR3 is 16 residues.

V and J are TRBV11-1 and TRBJ2-1; D is ambiguous. The V gene's germline CDR1 is SGHAT and CDR2 FQDESV (reference sequence). The CDR3 covers 12 residues. Trimming shortened V by 5 bases and J by 9 bases, and 11 bases separated the two germline ends. Here the CDR3 reads CASSDGLSEQFF. In nucleotides, the CDR3 is TGTGCCAGCAGCGACGGGTTGTCTGAGCAGTTCTTC.

The chain is built from TRBV5-5 and TRBJ2-7, with D perhaps TRBD2 (5 bases). V gave up 1 base and J gave up 3 bases, with 11 bases separating them. CDR1 is SGHKS and CDR2 is YYEKEE in the germline V gene (reference sequence). The CDR3 spans 14 residues. The CDR3 DNA is TGTGCCAGCAGCTTGTGGTCGGGGAGCTACGAGCAGTACTTC. It is translated as CASSLWSGSYEQYF.

As DNA, the CDR3 is TGTGCCAGCAGCTTGGACTTCGGGGGGAATTCACCCCTCCACTTT. It translates to CASSLDFGGNSPLHF. This chain connects TRBV5-4 to TRBJ1-6, with TRBD1 as a possible D gene (5 bases). V lost 0 bases and J 7 bases, leaving 11 bases between the germline ends. Germline values: CDR1 SGHNT, CDR2 YYREEE (reference sequence). This CDR3 has 15 amino acids.

This chain joins TRBV5-6 and TRBJ2-6; D gene uncertain. The CDR3 has 16 amino acids. Germline V CDR1 and CDR2: SGHDT, YYEEEE. V was shortened by 2 bases and J by 3 bases, with 12 bases between the two germline ends. CDR3 sequence: CASSLAGLGGANVLTF. In nucleotides, the CDR3 is TGTGCCAGCAGCTTAGCTGGGCTGGGTGGGGCCAACGTCCTGACTTTC.

V usage is TRBV7-9 and J usage is TRBJ1-5; TRBD1 might be the D (5 bases). From germline, CDR1 is SEHNR and CDR2 FQNEAQ (reference sequence). The CDR3 has 11 amino acids. Deletions cut 11 bases from V and 7 bases from J, with 12 bases between. For the CDR3, the DNA is TGTGCCGTGGGGGGTCGGCAGCCCCAGCATTTT. This translates into CAVGGRQPQHF.

This chain uses TRBV7-9 with TRBJ2-1, with 8 bases that match TRBD2. Germline CDR1 reads SEHNR; CDR2 reads FQNEAQ (reference sequence). V shed 7 bases and J 8 bases; nucleotides not matched to a gene: 7. The CDR3 spans 13 residues. CDR3 nucleotide sequence: TGTGCCAGCACCCGGGGGGGCAGGGATGAGCAGTTCTTC. Translating it yields CASTRGGRDEQFF.